The TCR beta chain described here comes from a study of STAT5B mutations in CD4+ large granular lymphocyte leukemia. The assay was run at survey level. The assay was immunoSEQ multiplex PCR, and TCRdb's table has in-frame clones only and misses some. The profile shows approximately 20,000 clones, roughly 84% of them singletons. Healthy controls were blood donor buffy coats. The germline V gene encodes CDR1 SGHDT and CDR2 YYEEEE. The CDR3 totals 13 residues. Trimming removed 2 bases at V and 3 bases at J, with 8 bases between. The sequenced sample consisted of CD4+ T cells from blood buffy coats. The genes are TRBV5-6 and TRBJ1-1, with no clear D. The source of this sequence is a human donor in good health. CDR3 bases: TGTGCCAGCAGCTTAGGAGTTGACACTGAAGCTTTCTTT. Translating gives CASSLGVDTEAFF.